Listed here is a single T cell receptor (beta chain). The data were obtained in a study of OX40 agonist ivuxolimab in advanced cancers. On the study more broadly: From 23 to 79 years was the age range, with a mean of approximately 58 years, and about 83% were male. Three individuals attained partial responses, comprising one hepatocellular carcinoma case and two cutaneous melanoma cases.

The data were produced by immunoSEQ multiplex PCR, yet TCRdb's version contains in-frame clones alone and is incomplete. Among about 5,800 clones listed, more than 75% were seen once. V shed 8 bases and J 7 bases; nucleotides not matched to a gene: 6. Germline lookup yields CDR1 MNHEY and CDR2 SMNVEV (reference sequence). The CDR3 contains 13 residues. This specimen consisted of CD4+ or CD8+ T cells sorted from blood, obtained in a trial of the OX40 agonist ivuxolimab. This sequence was found in an adult with an advanced solid tumor such as melanoma, head and neck, liver or kidney cancer. This chain joins TRBV27 and TRBJ1-2, with 11 bases lining up with TRBD1. The CDR3 nucleotides are TGTGCCAGCTCCGGACAGGGGGCGCGTGGCTACACCTTC. It translates to CASSGQGARGYTF.